This T cell receptor (beta chain) was found in a study of T cells after yellow fever vaccination. Study information: SMART-Seq v4 Ultra Low Input prepared the low-cell-number fractions.

The CDR3 loop spans 15 amino acids. CDR1 is SGHTA, CDR2 FQGNSA, per germline. Trimming cost V 1 base and J 7 bases, with 17 bases left between them. This clonotype was counted at least ten times. What it recognizes is unknown. Notes on the study in general: Highly abundant clonotypes carried over from the bulk population could end up in FACS-sorted repertoires as contaminants. Re-detected after boosting: most primary clones, more than 95% of CD4 and 80% to 90% of CD8.

5'RACE template switching generated TCR cDNA, adding a universal primer site and UMIs. Each CDR3 protein is one row after TCRdb ran MiXCR on the 5' RACE reads. This table has tens of thousands of distinct CDR3 sequences, 5.9% appearing once. The clonotype comes from a man aged 18-30 years who received the YFV17D yellow fever vaccine. The sample consisted of CD4+ T cells sorted from PBMCs, taken around 16 days after the first yellow fever vaccination. The J gene is TRBJ2-7, the V gene TRBV7-2; maybe TRBD2 (7 bases). The CDR3 DNA reads TGTGCCAGCAGCTTAGAGGGGGGGCCGGGGAGAGAGCAGTACTTC. Its protein is CASSLEGGPGREQYF. The full variable domain, its missing parts supplied by reference TRBV7-2 and TRBJ2-7, is GAGVSQSPSNKVTEKGKDVELRCDPISGHTALYWYRQSLGQGLEFLIYFQGNSAPDKSGLPSDRFSAERTGGSVSTLTIQRTQQEDSAVYLCASSLEGGPGREQYFGPGTRLTVT.